A single T cell receptor beta chain is shown here with its context. The antigen it binds to is not known. Base quality data are lacking; no much larger clone is found one base away. V is clipped by 7 bases and J by 3 bases, and the sequence between their germline boundaries is 24 bases long. The CDR3 runs 17 amino acids, cysteine and phenylalanine included. Only the CDR3 region is kept as DNA, spanning 51 bases read in frame from base 1. CDR1 and CDR2 are read off the germline V gene as MDHEN and SYDVKM. The treatment or condition label here, explained by the study, means: high-dose cyclophosphamide on days +3 and +4 as single-agent GVHD prophylaxis. Busulfan and fludarabine conditioning, a related or unrelated marrow graft, and cyclophosphamide on days +3 and +4 were given to PTCy patients. The PTCy-treated patients were enrolled in a prospective multi-institutional clinical trial. Mononuclear cells from peripheral blood and bone marrow were separated by Ficoll-Hypaque density centrifugation and then cryopreserved.

This specimen comes from a study of T cells after posttransplantation cyclophosphamide (TCRdb year 2016). With regard to the full study: Using TRB sequencing, the study followed how the T cell repertoire rebuilt after myeloablative bone marrow transplantation with posttransplantation cyclophosphamide given as GVHD prophylaxis. In 3 patients, TRB sequencing was also performed on up to about 3 more blood samples taken 2 to 5.2 years after transplant, and in 4 patients, pretransplant blood was also TRB-sequenced. Antigen receptor sequencing was done on samples from some 35 PTCy-treated patients and from approximately 15 related bone marrow donors of those patients. Public TRB sequences were queried against a database of over 3,600 sequences associated with responses to pathogens, tumor antigens, self-antigens and alloantigens. Blood from all 34 PTCy patients who had 1-year posttransplant specimens underwent TRB sequencing. Because TRA and TRB clonality correlated tightly in under ten samples, the subsequent TCR analyses were limited to TRB only.

Genomic DNA was used for TRB sequencing, which was performed with the immunoSEQ assay at survey resolution or with the hsTCRB kit. In the original analysis: The immunoSEQ software handled the initial read processing, while the LymphoSeq R package was used for the repertoire analyses. Clonality was computed as 1 minus normalized Shannon entropy; Gini coefficient was also calculated for each TRB dataset. To infer phenotypes in unsorted samples, TRB sequences from sorted subsets of the recipient or donor were mapped onto the unsorted samples of the same recipient. Sourced from immuneACCESS, this table was stored by TCRdb with only in-frame sequences that have V and J called. A share of the clones is absent; for the studies checked, an unresolved V gene accounts for under half, and the remainder has no known explanation. V, J and clone size are those of that table, while D and trimming were read from the DNA. A total of approximately 7,000 clones appear in this sample, roughly 86% of them only once. 20% of the sample rests with the top ten.

Here is what the overall study found, with its caveats: The TRB repertoires of T cells infiltrating skin or GI tract showed only limited overlap with the TRB repertoires of T cells in blood. Donor-recipient similarity was low at 1-2 months but rose over the first year, and later blood repertoires were often dominated by donor CD8+ memory clones. Across the 45 or so patients, TRB clonality was highly associated with recipient CMV seropositivity and CMV reactivation, and diversity with PTCy was similar to that in the CNI/methotrexate controls.

This chain joins TRBV28 to TRBJ2-5, and TRBD2 may be the D gene, going by 6 matching bases. This TCR came from a female patient aged 45-65 years who received an allogeneic stem cell transplant from a related donor, was CMV-positive, and had no GVHD. Post transplant, some T cells may arise from the graft donor. Specimen: PBMCs, collected after allogeneic stem cell transplant with posttransplant cyclophosphamide. Here the CDR3 is given as CASIGYDGSDSKETQYF. The nucleotide sequence is TGTGCCAGCATTGGGTACGACGGGAGTGACAGCAAAGAGACCCAGTACTTC.